Each of the 15 T cell receptor beta chains below was sequenced from the same sample in a study of T cells expressing NK-cell markers. TCRdb reprocessed the 5' RACE reads and stores each CDR3 protein as one record, lacking DNA. The sample includes 150,000 to 160,000 distinct CDR3 sequences. Specimen: blood T cells: a sorted CD56 or NKG2C T cell subset, CD4+ or CD8+ T cells, or bulk PBMC T cells (not recorded which). The receptors originated from a woman aged 45-65 years in good health.

The J gene is TRBJ2-7, the V gene TRBV5-1; TCRdb selects TRBD1, and the lack of DNA leaves this call unchecked. Germline V lookup: CDR1 SGHRS, CDR2 YFSETQ. There are 14 residues in the CDR3. CDR3 sequence: CASSTGTGPYEQYF.

Here the CDR3 reads CASSLALIGDEQYF. The chain employs TRBV12-3 or TRBV12-4 and TRBJ2-7. The CDR3 is 14 amino acids.

CDR3 sequence reads: CASRGTGAGGELFF. The rearrangement uses TRBV6-5 and TRBJ2-2; absent DNA, TCRdb's TRBD1 call cannot be checked. The CDR3 runs 14 residues. The germline CDR1 and CDR2 sequences are MNHEY and SVGAGI.

The chain combines TRBV9 with TRBJ2-1; TCRdb calls TRBD2, which cannot be checked without DNA. The CDR3 has 14 amino acids. Germline V gene lookup returns CDR1 SGDLS and CDR2 YYNGEE. CDR3 protein: CASSEDLEPDEQFF.

The chain combines TRBV11-2 with TRBJ2-6; the D call from TCRdb, TRBD1, cannot be confirmed without DNA. The CDR3 has 17 amino acids. CDR1 and CDR2 from the germline V gene are SGHAT and FQNNGV. The CDR3 spells CASSQGQGPSGANVLTF.

The V and J genes are TRBV7-9 and TRBJ2-1; TCRdb selects TRBD2, and the lack of DNA leaves this call unchecked. CDR1 is SEHNR, CDR2 FQNEAQ, per germline (reference sequence). The CDR3 sequence is 15 residues long. CDR3 sequence: CASSLGGGVYNEQFF.

Here the CDR3 reads CASSSSSGRSYNEQFF. This rearrangement joins TRBV11-2 to TRBJ2-1; there is no DNA to check the TCRdb D call of TRBD2. Germline assignment: CDR1 SGHAT and CDR2 FQNNGV. The CDR3 is 16 residues long.

The chain recombines TRBV7-9 with TRBJ2-7; TCRdb picks TRBD1, but there is no DNA to check that call. The CDR3 is 15 amino acids. Germline values: CDR1 SEHNR, CDR2 FQNEAQ (reference sequence). The CDR3 loop reads CASSLVGQGGYEQYF.

This chain links TRBV3-1 with TRBJ1-1; TCRdb gives TRBD1 as the D gene, but with no DNA this cannot be confirmed. Germline assignment: CDR1 LGHDT and CDR2 YNNKEL (reference sequence). The CDR3 sequence is 16 residues long. The CDR3 sequence is CASSQLTGGRNTEAFF. The complete variable domain, with remaining parts taken from reference TRBV3-1 and TRBJ1-1, reads DTAVSQTPKYLVTQMGNDKSIKCEQNLGHDTMYWYKQDSKKFLKIMFSYNNKELIINETVPNRFSPKSPDKAHLNLHINSLELGDSAVYFCASSQLTGGRNTEAFFGQGTRLTVV.

The V and J genes are TRBV5-6 and TRBJ1-1; the TCRdb D gene call, TRBD1, has no DNA to confirm it. This CDR3 comprises 14 residues. The germline V gene has CDR1 SGHDT and CDR2 YYEEEE. CDR3 region: CASRVTGLNTEAFF.

The V gene is TRBV5-1, the J gene TRBJ2-1; TCRdb's assignment of TRBD2 cannot be checked, as there is no DNA. The germline V gene has CDR1 SGHRS and CDR2 YFSETQ. CDR3 length: 15 amino acids. The CDR3 loop is CASSLVTSGRDEQFF.

The gene calls are TRBV27 and TRBJ2-1. Germline loops: CDR1 MNHEY, CDR2 SMNVEV (reference sequence). There are 14 residues in the CDR3. The CDR3 spells CASRRGNQNNEQFF.

The chain combines TRBV20-1 with TRBJ2-7. CDR1 is DFQATT, CDR2 SNEGSKA, per germline (reference sequence). The CDR3 is made up of 13 amino acids. The CDR3 here is CSARDRRSYEQYF.

The V and J genes are TRBV6-1 and TRBJ2-1; TCRdb reports TRBD1, a call that lacks DNA to check it against. The CDR3 runs to 16 residues. CDR1 and CDR2 from the germline V gene are MNHNS and SASEGT. CDR3 sequence reads: CASSEVQGARHNEQFF.

This CDR3 is CASGAALANEQFF. The chain employs TRBV4-2 and TRBJ2-1; TCRdb's D call, TRBD1, is unchecked because there is no DNA. CDR1 and CDR2 (germline): LGHNA, YNFKEQ. CDR3 length: 13 amino acids.